Following are 22 T cell receptor beta chains from one sample sequenced in a study of control samples from healthy donors and cancer patients. The assay was immunoSEQ multiplex PCR, and TCRdb's table has in-frame clones only and misses some. Of about 150,000 clones detected, about 90% appear once; the ten largest clones hold roughly 1.7%. Sequenced input: blood. These receptors all come from a man between 18 and 35 years old in good health.

At least ten counts were recorded for this clone. Other DNA sequences of this sample code for an identical CDR3. The chain has TRBV24-1 and TRBJ2-2; tentative D call: TRBD1 (5 bases). The CDR3 loop spans 13 amino acids. V was cut by 4 bases and J by 6 bases, with 8 bases left in between. Germline CDR1 and CDR2: KGHDR and SFDVKD. The CDR3 region is CATSDQGPGELFF. Here the CDR3 DNA reads TGTGCCACCAGTGACCAGGGCCCCGGGGAGCTGTTTTTT.

The V and J genes are TRBV5-1 and TRBJ2-1, with 12 bases lining up with TRBD2. V lost 4 bases to trimming and J lost 5 bases; unmatched junction nucleotides: 4. CDR1 is SGHRS and CDR2 is YFSETQ in the germline V gene. This CDR3 has 15 amino acids. DNA for the CDR3: TGCGCCAGCAGCGCGAGACTAGCGGGGGACAATGAGCAGTTCTTC. It encodes CASSARLAGDNEQFF.

The rearrangement links TRBV5-1 to TRBJ2-1, with a weak D call TRBD1 (6 bases). The CDR3 loop spans 13 amino acids. V dropped 5 bases and J dropped 7 bases, with 13 bases sitting between them. CDR1 is SGHRS and CDR2 is YFSETQ in the germline V gene. The CDR3 sequence is CASRRTGPNEQFF. In DNA form, the CDR3 reads TGCGCCAGCAGGCGTACAGGGCCAAATGAGCAGTTCTTC. Combining the CDR3 with reference TRBV5-1 and TRBJ2-1 gives the whole variable domain KAGVTQTPRYLIKTRGQQVTLSCSPISGHRSVSWYQQTPGQGLQFLFEYFSETQRNKGNFPGRFSGRQFSNSRSEMNVSTLELGDSALYLCASRRTGPNEQFFGPGTRLTVL.

This rearrangement joins TRBV3-1 (or the pseudogene TRBV3-2) to TRBJ2-7, with D uncertain. Germline CDR1 reads LGHDT; CDR2 reads YNNKEL (reference sequence). V was pared by 1 base and J by 5 bases, with 15 bases between. The CDR3 totals 15 residues. The CDR3 protein is CASSQVSTGLNEQYF. The CDR3 nucleotides read TGTGCCAGCAGCCAAGTGAGCACCGGCTTGAACGAGCAGTACTTC.

The chain couples TRBV4-3 to TRBJ1-1; no firm D call. Trimming left V 1 base short and J 1 base short, with 7 bases between. Germline V gene sequence: CDR1 LGHNA, CDR2 YSLEER. The CDR3 length is 14 residues. This CDR3 is CASSQGWQNTEAFF. CDR3 sequence (DNA): TGCGCCAGCAGCCAAGGGTGGCAGAACACTGAAGCTTTCTTT.

The V gene is TRBV28, the J gene TRBJ2-1; 7 bases align to TRBD2. CDR1 and CDR2 (germline): MDHEN, SYDVKM. The CDR3 runs to 15 residues. In DNA form, the CDR3 reads TGTGTATCGTGCGGCGGGGGAACTCTCTACAATGAGCAGTTCTTC. Its translation is CVSCGGGTLYNEQFF.

This chain links TRBV12-3 or TRBV12-4 with TRBJ1-2; D gene unclear. The germline V and J ends were trimmed by 3 bases and 4 bases, with 6 bases remaining between them. The CDR3 extends over 12 amino acids. CDR3 amino acids: CASSFTAYGYTF. The CDR3 nucleotides read TGTGCCAGCAGTTTTACGGCCTATGGCTACACCTTC.

This rearrangement joins TRBV6-2 or TRBV6-3 to TRBJ2-3, with D unclear. The CDR3 length is 11 residues. Germline V gene sequence: CDR1 MNHEY, CDR2 SVGEGT. With 3 bases removed from V and 5 bases from J, the gap between germline ends came to 3 bases. Written as DNA, the CDR3 is TGTGCCAGCAGTTATAAAGATACGCAGTATTTT. Translating gives CASSYKDTQYF.

This chain uses TRBV27 with TRBJ1-1; D remains unclear. This CDR3 has 15 residues. Trimming removed 3 bases at V and 4 bases at J, with 15 bases between. CDR1 is MNHEY and CDR2 is SMNVEV in the germline V gene (reference sequence). CDR3 region: CASSLKGSVFTEAFF. CDR3 in DNA: TGTGCCAGCAGTTTGAAAGGGTCGGTATTCACTGAAGCTTTCTTT.

The sample holds one count of this clone. The chain carries TRBV11-2 and TRBJ1-1; the D gene is possibly TRBD1 (6 bases). Trimming removed 5 bases from V and 8 bases from J, with 12 bases in between. The CDR3 is made up of 12 amino acids. The germline gives CDR1 SGHAT, CDR2 FQNNGV. CDR3 sequence (DNA): TGTGCCAGCAGCCCAGGGACACCGGAAGCTTTCTTT. Its protein is CASSPGTPEAFF.

The chain has TRBV7-9 and TRBJ1-2, with TRBD1 matching 8 bases. Looked up from germline, CDR1 is SEHNR and CDR2 is FQNEAQ (reference sequence). J gave up 6 bases and V 5 bases, and 8 bases lay outside the gene matches. CDR3 size: 14 residues. CDR3 amino acids: CASSGYRGFHGYTF. In nucleotides, the CDR3 is TGTGCCAGCAGCGGGTACAGGGGGTTCCATGGCTACACCTTC.

In its sample, this clone was seen once. The gene calls are TRBV11-2 and TRBJ2-1; 7 nucleotides agree with TRBD1. V shed 5 bases, J shed 0 bases, and the junction held 4 bases outside the gene matches. The CDR3 length is 15 residues. Germline V CDR1 and CDR2: SGHAT, FQNNGV. The CDR3: CASSPGQSSYNEQFF. The DNA for the CDR3 is TGTGCCAGCAGCCCGGGACAGAGCTCCTACAATGAGCAGTTCTTC.

The J gene is TRBJ2-2, the V gene TRBV14, with D unclear. This CDR3 has 14 amino acids. Trimming pared 3 bases from V and 5 bases from J, leaving 10 bases between. Per germline, CDR1 SGHDN and CDR2 FVKESK. CDR3 amino acids: CASSHDWTTGELFF. The CDR3 DNA follows: TGTGCCAGCAGCCACGACTGGACGACCGGGGAGCTGTTTTTT.

V and J are TRBV21-1 and TRBJ2-2; the table assigns TRBD2, which was not confirmed against the DNA. TRBV21-1 constitutes a pseudogene. This CDR3 comprises 16 residues. The CDR3 here is CASSKRGTPQSGELFF. The CDR3 bases are TGTGCCAGCAGTAAGAGAGGAACACCCCAGTCCGGGGAGCTGTTTTTT.

This chain uses TRBV28 with TRBJ2-3; a weak D match, TRBD2 (7 bases). The CDR3 extends over 13 amino acids. Germline V CDR1 and CDR2: MDHEN, SYDVKM. V dropped 6 bases and J dropped 5 bases, with 12 bases sitting between them. The CDR3 region is CASRRGGQDTQYF. Here the CDR3 DNA reads TGTGCCAGCAGGAGGGGGGGCCAAGATACGCAGTATTTT.

The chain carries TRBV18 and TRBJ1-3, with D uncertain. V was trimmed by 2 bases and J by 4 bases, leaving 9 bases between them. Germline CDR1 is KGHSH and CDR2 is LQKENI. CDR3 length: 14 residues. The DNA of the CDR3 is TGTGCCAGCTCACCAAGGGAAGACGGAAACACCATATATTTT. Translated, it gives CASSPREDGNTIYF.

The rearrangement links TRBV30 to TRBJ1-1; D uncertain. CDR3 length: 15 amino acids. In germline, CDR1 is GTSNPN, CDR2 SVGIG (reference sequence). V was clipped by 3 bases and J by 4 bases, with 18 bases between them. The CDR3 DNA follows: TGTGCCTGGAGCCAAGGAAAGCCGGGCTTCACTGAAGCTTTCTTT. It codes for CAWSQGKPGFTEAFF.

V is TRBV6-2 or TRBV6-3 and J is TRBJ1-1; TRBD1 is a possible D gene (6 bases). This CDR3 has 15 amino acids. Germline loops: CDR1 MNHEY, CDR2 SVGEGT. The V end lost 4 bases, the J end lost 2 bases, and 14 bases lay between the germline ends. The CDR3 loop reads CASSSDRKKNTEAFF. CDR3 coding DNA: TGTGCCAGCAGTTCGGACAGAAAGAAAAACACTGAAGCTTTCTTT.

The CDR3 nucleotides read TGTGCCAGCGACCGAGTGGGGCTCGGTGAGTCGCAGTATTTT. Its protein product is CASDRVGLGESQYF. V and J are TRBV7-2 and TRBJ2-3; D may be TRBD1 (5 bases). The CDR3 consists of 14 residues. V was clipped by 8 bases and J by 10 bases, with 22 bases between them. The germline gives CDR1 SGHTA, CDR2 FQGNSA.

The J gene is TRBJ2-5, the V gene TRBV3-1 (or the pseudogene TRBV3-2); 7 bases are shared with TRBD2. V gave up 4 bases and J gave up 5 bases; unmatched junction bases: 10. Germline V gene lookup returns CDR1 LGHDT and CDR2 YNNKEL (reference sequence). The CDR3 is made up of 15 amino acids. The CDR3 nucleotides read TGTGCCAGCAGCCCGAGGACTGAACTAGCGGAGACCCAGTACTTC. Translating gives CASSPRTELAETQYF.

The J gene is TRBJ2-3, the V gene TRBV7-6, with a possible D match to TRBD2 (6 bases). V lost 0 bases to trimming and J lost 3 bases, with 10 bases between them. There are 15 residues in the CDR3. Germline CDR1 SGHVS, CDR2 FNYEAQ. As DNA, the CDR3 is TGTGCCAGCAGCTTAGCCCCTGCGGGGACAGATACGCAGTATTTT. Encoded protein: CASSLAPAGTDTQYF.

The chain joins TRBV28 to TRBJ1-1; D is perhaps TRBD1 (6 bases). Trimming left V 10 bases short and J 0 bases short, with 18 bases between. CDR1 and CDR2 (germline): MDHEN, SYDVKM. The CDR3 contains 15 residues. The CDR3 region is CATLPGAEVNTEAFF. The CDR3 nucleotides are TGTGCCACCCTGCCGGGGGCGGAGGTGAACACTGAAGCTTTCTTT. Supplemented by reference TRBV28 and TRBJ1-1, the full variable domain reads DVKVTQSSRYLVKRTGEKVFLECVQDMDHENMFWYRQDPGLGLRLIYFSYDVKMKEKGDIPEGYSVSREKKERFSLILESASTNQTSMYLCATLPGAEVNTEAFFGQGTRLTVV.